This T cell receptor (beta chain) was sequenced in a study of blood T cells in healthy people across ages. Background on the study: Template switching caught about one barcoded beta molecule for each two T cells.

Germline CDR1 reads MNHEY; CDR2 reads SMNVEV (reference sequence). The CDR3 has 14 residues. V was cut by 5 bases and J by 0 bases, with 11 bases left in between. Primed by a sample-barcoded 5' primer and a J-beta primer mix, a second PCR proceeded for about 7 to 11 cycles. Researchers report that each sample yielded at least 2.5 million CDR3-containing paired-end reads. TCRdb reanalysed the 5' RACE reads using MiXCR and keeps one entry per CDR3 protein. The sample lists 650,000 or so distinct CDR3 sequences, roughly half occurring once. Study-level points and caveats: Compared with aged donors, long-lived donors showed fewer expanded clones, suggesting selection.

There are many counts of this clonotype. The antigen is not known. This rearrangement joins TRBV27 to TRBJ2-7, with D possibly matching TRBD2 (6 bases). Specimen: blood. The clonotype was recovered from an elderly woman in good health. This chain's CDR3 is CASSKRVASYEQYF. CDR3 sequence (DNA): TGTGCCAGCAGTAAGCGGGTGGCCTCCTACGAGCAGTACTTC.